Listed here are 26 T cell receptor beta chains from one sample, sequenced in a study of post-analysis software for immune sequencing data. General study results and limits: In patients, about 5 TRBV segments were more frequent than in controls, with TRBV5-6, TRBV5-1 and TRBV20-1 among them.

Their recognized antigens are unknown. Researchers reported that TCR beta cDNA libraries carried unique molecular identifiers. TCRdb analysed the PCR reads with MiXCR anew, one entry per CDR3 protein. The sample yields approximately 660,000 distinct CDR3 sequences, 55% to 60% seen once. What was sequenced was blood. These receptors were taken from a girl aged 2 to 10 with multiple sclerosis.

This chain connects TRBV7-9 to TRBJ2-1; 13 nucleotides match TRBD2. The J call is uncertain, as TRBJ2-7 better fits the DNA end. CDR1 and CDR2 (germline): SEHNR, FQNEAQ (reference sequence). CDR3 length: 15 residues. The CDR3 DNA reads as TGTGCCAGCAGCCCACTGGGACTAGCGGGGAACGAGCAGTACTTC. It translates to CASSPLGLAGNEQYF.

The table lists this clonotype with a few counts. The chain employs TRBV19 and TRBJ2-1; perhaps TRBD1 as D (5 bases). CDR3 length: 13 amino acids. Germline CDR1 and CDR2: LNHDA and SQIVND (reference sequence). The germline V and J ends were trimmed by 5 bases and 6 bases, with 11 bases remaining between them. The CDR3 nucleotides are TGTGCCAGTAGTTTGGCAGGGCCCAATGAGCAGTTCTTC. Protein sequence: CASSLAGPNEQFF. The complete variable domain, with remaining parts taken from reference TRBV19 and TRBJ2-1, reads DGGITQSPKYLFRKEGQNVTLSCEQNLNHDAMYWYRQDPGQGLRLIYYSQIVNDFQKGDIAEGYSVSREKKESFPLTVTSAQKNPTAFYLCASSLAGPNEQFFGPGTRLTVL.

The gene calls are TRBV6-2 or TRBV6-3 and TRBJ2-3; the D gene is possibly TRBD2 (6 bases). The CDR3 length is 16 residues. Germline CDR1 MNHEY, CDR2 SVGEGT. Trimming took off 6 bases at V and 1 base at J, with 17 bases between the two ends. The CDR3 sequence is CASSGHMGLGTDTQYF. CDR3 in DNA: TGTGCCAGCAGCGGTCACATGGGACTCGGCACAGATACGCAGTATTTT.

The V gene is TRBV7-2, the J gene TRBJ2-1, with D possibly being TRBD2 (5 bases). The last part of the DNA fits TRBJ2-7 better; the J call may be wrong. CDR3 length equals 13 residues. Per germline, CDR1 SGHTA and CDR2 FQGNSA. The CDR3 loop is CASSAGVILEQYF. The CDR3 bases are TGTGCCAGCAGCGCCGGGGTCATCCTCGAGCAGTACTTC.

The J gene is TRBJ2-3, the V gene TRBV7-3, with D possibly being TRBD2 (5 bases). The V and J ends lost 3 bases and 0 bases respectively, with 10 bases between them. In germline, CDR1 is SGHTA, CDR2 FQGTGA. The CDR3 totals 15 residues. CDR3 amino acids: CASSFGVSSTDTQYF. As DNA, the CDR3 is TGTGCCAGCAGCTTCGGGGTTTCTAGCACAGATACGCAGTATTTT.

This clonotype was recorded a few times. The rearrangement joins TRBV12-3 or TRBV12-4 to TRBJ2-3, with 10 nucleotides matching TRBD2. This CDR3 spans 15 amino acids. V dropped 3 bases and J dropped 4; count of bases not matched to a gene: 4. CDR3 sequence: CASSFSGGASDTQYF. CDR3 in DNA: TGTGCCAGCAGTTTCAGCGGGGGGGCATCAGATACGCAGTATTTT.

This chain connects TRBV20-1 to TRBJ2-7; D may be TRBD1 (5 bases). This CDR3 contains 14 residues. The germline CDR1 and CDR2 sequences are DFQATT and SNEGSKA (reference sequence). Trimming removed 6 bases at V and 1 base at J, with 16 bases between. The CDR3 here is CSAGPTAKSYEQYF. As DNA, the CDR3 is TGCAGTGCCGGTCCGACAGCTAAATCCTACGAGCAGTACTTC.

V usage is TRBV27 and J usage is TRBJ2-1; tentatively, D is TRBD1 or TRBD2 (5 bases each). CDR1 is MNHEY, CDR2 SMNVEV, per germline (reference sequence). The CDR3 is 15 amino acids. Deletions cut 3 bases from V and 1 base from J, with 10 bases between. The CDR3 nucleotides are TGTGCCAGCAGTTTCCTAGCAGGGTCCTACAATGAGCAGTTCTTC. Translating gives CASSFLAGSYNEQFF.

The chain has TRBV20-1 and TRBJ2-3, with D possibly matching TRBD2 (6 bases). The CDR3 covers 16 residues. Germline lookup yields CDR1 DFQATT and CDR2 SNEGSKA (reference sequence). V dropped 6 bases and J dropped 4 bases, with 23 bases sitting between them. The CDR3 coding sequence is TGCAGTGCGAGACCCGGGACTCAGGAGGTGGCAGATACGCAGTATTTT. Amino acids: CSARPGTQEVADTQYF.

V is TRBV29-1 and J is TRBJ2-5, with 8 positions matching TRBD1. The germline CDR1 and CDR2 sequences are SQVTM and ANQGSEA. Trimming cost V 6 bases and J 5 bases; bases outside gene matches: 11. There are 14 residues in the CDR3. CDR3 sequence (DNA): TGCAGCGTCGACTTCAGGGGGCTGGTCGAGACCCAGTACTTC. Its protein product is CSVDFRGLVETQYF.

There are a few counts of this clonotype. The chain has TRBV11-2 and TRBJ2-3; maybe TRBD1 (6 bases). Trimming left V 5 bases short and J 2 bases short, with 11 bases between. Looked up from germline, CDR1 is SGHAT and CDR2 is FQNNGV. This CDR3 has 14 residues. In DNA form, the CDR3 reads TGTGCCAGCAGCCAACGGGACAACACAGATACGCAGTATTTT. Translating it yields CASSQRDNTDTQYF.

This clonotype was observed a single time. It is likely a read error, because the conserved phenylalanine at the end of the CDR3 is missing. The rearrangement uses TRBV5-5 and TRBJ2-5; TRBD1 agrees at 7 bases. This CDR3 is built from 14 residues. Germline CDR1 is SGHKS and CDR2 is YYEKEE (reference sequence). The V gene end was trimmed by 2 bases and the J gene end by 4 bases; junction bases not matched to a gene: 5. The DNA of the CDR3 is TGTGCCAGCAGCTTCCGACAGGGCGGAGAGACCCAGTACGTC. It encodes CASSFRQGGETQYV.

The CDR3 nucleotides read TGTGCCAGCAGTATAGGGACAGGGAGCGCCTACGAGCAGTACTTC. This codes for CASSIGTGSAYEQYF. The V call is TRBV9, the J call TRBJ2-7, with TRBD1 matching over 9 bases. Germline V gives CDR1 SGDLS, CDR2 YYNGEE. CDR3 size: 15 residues. Unmatched junction bases numbered 8, after V lost 5 bases and J lost 2 bases.

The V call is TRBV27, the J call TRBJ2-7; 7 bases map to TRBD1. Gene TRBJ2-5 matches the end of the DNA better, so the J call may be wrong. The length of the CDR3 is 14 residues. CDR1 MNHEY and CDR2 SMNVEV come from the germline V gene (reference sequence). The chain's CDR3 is CASGGQMPPETQYF. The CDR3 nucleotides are TGTGCCAGCGGGGGACAGATGCCTCCGGAGACCCAGTACTTC.

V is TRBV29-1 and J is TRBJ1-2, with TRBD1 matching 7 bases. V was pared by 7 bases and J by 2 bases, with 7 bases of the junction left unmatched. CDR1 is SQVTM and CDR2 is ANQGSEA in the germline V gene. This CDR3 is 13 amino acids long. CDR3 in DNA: TGCAGCGGAGGGACACAGGGGAACTATGGCTACACCTTC. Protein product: CSGGTQGNYGYTF.

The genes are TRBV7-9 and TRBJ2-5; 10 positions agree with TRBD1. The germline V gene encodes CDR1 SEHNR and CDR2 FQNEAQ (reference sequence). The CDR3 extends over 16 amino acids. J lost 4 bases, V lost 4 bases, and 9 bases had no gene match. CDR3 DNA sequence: TGTGCCAGCAGCTCATCGAGACAGGGGGCCATAGAGACCCAGTACTTC. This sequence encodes CASSSSRQGAIETQYF.

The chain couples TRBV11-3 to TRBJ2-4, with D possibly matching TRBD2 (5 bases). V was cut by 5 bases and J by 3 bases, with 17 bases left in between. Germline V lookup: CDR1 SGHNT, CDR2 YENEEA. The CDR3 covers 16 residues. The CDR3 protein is CASSPRTGSGKNIQYF. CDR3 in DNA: TGTGCCAGCAGCCCCCGGACGGGGTCTGGCAAAAACATTCAGTACTTC.

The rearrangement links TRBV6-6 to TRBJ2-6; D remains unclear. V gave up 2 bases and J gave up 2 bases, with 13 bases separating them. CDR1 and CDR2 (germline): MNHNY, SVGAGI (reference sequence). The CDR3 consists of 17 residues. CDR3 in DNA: TGTGCCAGCAGTTACCCTCCCGGCGAGGCTGGGGCCAACGTCCTGACTTTC. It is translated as CASSYPPGEAGANVLTF.

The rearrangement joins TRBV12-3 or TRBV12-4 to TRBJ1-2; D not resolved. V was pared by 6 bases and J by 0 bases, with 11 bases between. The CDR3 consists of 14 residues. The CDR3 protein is CASSLDKTNYGYTF. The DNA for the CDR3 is TGTGCCAGCAGCCTCGACAAAACTAACTATGGCTACACCTTC.

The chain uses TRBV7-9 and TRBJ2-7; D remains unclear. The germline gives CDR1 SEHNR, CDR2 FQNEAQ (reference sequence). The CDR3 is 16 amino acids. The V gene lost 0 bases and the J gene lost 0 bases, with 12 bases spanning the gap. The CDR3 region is CASSLARAFDSYEQYF. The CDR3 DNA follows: TGTGCCAGCAGCTTAGCAAGGGCATTCGACTCCTACGAGCAGTACTTC.

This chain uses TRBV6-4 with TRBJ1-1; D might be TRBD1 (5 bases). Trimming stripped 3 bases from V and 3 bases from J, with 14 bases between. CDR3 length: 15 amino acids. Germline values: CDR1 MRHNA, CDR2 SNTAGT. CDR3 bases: TGTGCCAGCAGTGATGTTGGCAAAGGGGACACTGAAGCTTTCTTT. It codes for CASSDVGKGDTEAFF.

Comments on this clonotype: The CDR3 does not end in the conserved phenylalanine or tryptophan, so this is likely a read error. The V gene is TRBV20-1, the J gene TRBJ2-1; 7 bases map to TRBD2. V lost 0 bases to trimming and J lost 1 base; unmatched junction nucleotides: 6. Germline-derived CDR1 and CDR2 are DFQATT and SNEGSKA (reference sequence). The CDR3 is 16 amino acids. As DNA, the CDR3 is TGCAGTGCTAGAGAGCCAGCCGGGGGGTCCTACAATGAGCAGTTCTCC. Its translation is CSAREPAGGSYNEQFS.

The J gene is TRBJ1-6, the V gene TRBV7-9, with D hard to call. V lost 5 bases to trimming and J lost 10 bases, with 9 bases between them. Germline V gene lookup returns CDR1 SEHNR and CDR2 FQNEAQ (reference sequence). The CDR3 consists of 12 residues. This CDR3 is CASSADLSPLHF. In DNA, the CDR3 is TGTGCCAGCAGCGCGGACCTCTCACCCCTCCACTTT.

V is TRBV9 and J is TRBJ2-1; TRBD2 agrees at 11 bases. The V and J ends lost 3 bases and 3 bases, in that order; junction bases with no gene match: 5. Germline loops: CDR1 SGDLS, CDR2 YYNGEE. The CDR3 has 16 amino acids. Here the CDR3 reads CASSAGGLAVYNEQFF. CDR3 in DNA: TGTGCCAGCAGCGCGGGGGGACTAGCGGTCTACAATGAGCAGTTCTTC.

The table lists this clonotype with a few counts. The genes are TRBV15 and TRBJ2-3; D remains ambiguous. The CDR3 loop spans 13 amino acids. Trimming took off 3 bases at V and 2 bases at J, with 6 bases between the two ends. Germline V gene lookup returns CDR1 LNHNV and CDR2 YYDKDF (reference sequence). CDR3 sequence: CATSSVYTDTQYF. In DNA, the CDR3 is TGTGCCACCAGCAGCGTTTACACAGATACGCAGTATTTT.

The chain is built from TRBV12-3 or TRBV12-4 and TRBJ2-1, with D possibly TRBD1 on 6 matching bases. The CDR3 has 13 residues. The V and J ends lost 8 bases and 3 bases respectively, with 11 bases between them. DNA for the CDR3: TGTGCCAGCGGGGGCACAGTCTACAATGAGCAGTTCTTC. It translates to CASGGTVYNEQFF.